This T cell receptor beta chain was found in a study of T cell responses to AZD1222 COVID-19 vaccine. In the case of this clone: Its antigen is as yet unknown.

V trimming: 5 bases; J trimming: 6 bases; junction bases outside the gene matches: 6. Germline V gene sequence: CDR1 GTSNPN, CDR2 SVGIG (reference sequence). The CDR3 sequence is 13 residues long. Study observations and caveats: Seropositive at baseline were only a handful of AZD1222 recipients.

The method was immunoSEQ multiplex PCR; TCRdb's version includes in-frame clones alone and lacks a portion of them. This repertoire shows under 150,000 clones, about 87% found once; its top ten account for just over 5.5%. This chain links TRBV30 with TRBJ2-7; 11 bases agree with TRBD2. The sample here was peripheral blood, taken on day 0 of AZD1222 vaccination. The receptor was isolated from an adult in good health. The CDR3 nucleotides read TGTGCCTGGGATACTAGCGGGAGACCCGAGCAGTACTTC. Amino acids: CAWDTSGRPEQYF.